This section outlines one TCR beta chain sequence together with its context. Its antigen is currently unknown. The data stem from a study of cytomegalovirus exposure and HLA in healthy donors. Overall study context: An early release of data contained 70 million to 95 million unique TCRs, which came from HLA-typed donors. Study-level findings and limits: In a later analysis, V- and J-gene trimming of beta chains associated with a DCLRE1C missense variant, replicated independently. CMV serostatus alone was available as immune exposure information.

CDR3 length: 14 residues. Germline-derived CDR1 and CDR2 are SGHTA and FQGNSA. V lost 5 bases to trimming and J lost 4 bases, with 12 bases between them. The primer mix had 60 Vbeta and 13 Jbeta primers. Method: immunoSEQ multiplex PCR; TCRdb's copy keeps in-frame clones and lacks some. Recorded for this sample: 100,000 to 150,000 clones. The chain joins TRBV7-2 to TRBJ1-5, with TRBD1 as a possible D gene (6 bases). Source material: PBMCs. The TCR comes from a man aged 18 to 35 in good health and CMV-seronegative. The CDR3 protein is CASSSGTPNQPQHF. The CDR3 DNA reads as TGTGCCAGCAGCAGCGGGACACCTAATCAGCCCCAGCATTTT.